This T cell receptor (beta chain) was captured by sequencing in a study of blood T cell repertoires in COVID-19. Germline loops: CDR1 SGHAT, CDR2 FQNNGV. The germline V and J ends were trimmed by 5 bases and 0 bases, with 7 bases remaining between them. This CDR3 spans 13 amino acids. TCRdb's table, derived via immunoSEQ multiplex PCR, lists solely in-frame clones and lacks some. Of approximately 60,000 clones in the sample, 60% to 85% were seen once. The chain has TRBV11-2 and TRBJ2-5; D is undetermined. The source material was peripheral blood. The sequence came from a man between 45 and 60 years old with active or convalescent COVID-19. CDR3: CASSTQNQETQYF. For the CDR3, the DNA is TGTGCCAGCAGCACTCAAAACCAAGAGACCCAGTACTTC.